The next 30 T cell receptor beta chains were all read from a single sample in a study of blood T cell repertoires in COVID-19. Clones were sequenced by immunoSEQ multiplex PCR, and TCRdb holds only the in-frame ones, with some missing. The table has 80,000 to 100,000 clones, just over 90% seen once; the top ten hold 1.5% to 2%. The sample taken for sequencing was peripheral blood. These receptors all stem from a man in his fifties or sixties with acute or convalescent COVID-19.

The rearrangement uses TRBV6-1 and TRBJ1-2, with TRBD1 identical over 10 bases. The CDR3 has 16 amino acids. Germline V gives CDR1 MNHNS, CDR2 SASEGT. V lost 3 bases, J lost 5 bases, and 9 bases stayed unmatched. The CDR3 DNA is TGTGCCAGCAGTGAGCAGACAGGGGGCGGGGTTTATGGCTACACCTTC. Translating it yields CASSEQTGGGVYGYTF.

The chain has TRBV6-5 and TRBJ1-2; D gene unclear. CDR1 is MNHEY and CDR2 is SVGAGI in the germline V gene. This CDR3 has 14 amino acids. V was clipped by 10 bases and J by 2 bases, with 17 bases between them. As DNA, the CDR3 is TGTGCCACCGATCGCGGAGGCTGGAACTATGGCTACACCTTC. It is translated as CATDRGGWNYGYTF.

The rearrangement uses TRBV2 and TRBJ2-5; TRBD1 matches 7 bases. Germline-derived CDR1 and CDR2 are SNHLY and FYNNEI. This CDR3 comprises 14 residues. V dropped 6 bases and J dropped 4; count of bases not matched to a gene: 8. The DNA for the CDR3 is TGTGCCAGCAGAGATGACAGGGACGTAGAGACCCAGTACTTC. It specifies CASRDDRDVETQYF.

V gene TRBV5-1 combines with J gene TRBJ1-1; 8 bases match TRBD1. Unmatched junction bases numbered 5, after V lost 1 base and J lost 6 bases. The CDR3 spans 14 residues. Germline V lookup: CDR1 SGHRS, CDR2 YFSETQ. CDR3 in DNA: TGCGCCAGCAGCTTGCAGTCAGGGGGCCCTGAAGCTTTCTTT. Translation: CASSLQSGGPEAFF.

This clone appeared once. The CDR3: CASSPQGPTEAFF. DNA of the CDR3: TGTGCCAGCAGCCCGCAGGGGCCCACTGAAGCTTTCTTT. V usage is TRBV3-1 (or the pseudogene TRBV3-2) and J usage is TRBJ1-1; D possibly corresponds to TRBD1 (6 bases). This CDR3 region has 13 residues. Germline CDR1 and CDR2: LGHDT and YNNKEL (reference sequence). Trimming cost V 4 bases and J 4 bases, with 10 bases left between them.

V gene TRBV5-6 combines with J gene TRBJ1-3; unclear D gene. The CDR3 is 15 amino acids. V was trimmed by 1 base and J by 0 bases, leaving 8 bases between them. CDR1 is SGHDT and CDR2 is YYEEEE in the germline V gene. The CDR3 here is CASSLLSVSGNTIYF. In DNA form, the CDR3 reads TGTGCCAGCAGCTTGCTATCGGTCTCTGGAAACACCATATATTTT.

The J gene is TRBJ1-5, the V gene TRBV5-1, with TRBD1 matching over 7 bases. Germline CDR1 and CDR2: SGHRS and YFSETQ. With 1 base clipped from V and 5 bases from J, the junction kept 3 bases outside the gene matches. CDR3 length: 14 amino acids. The CDR3 protein is CASSLTGVHQPQHF. CDR3 in DNA: TGCGCCAGCAGCTTGACAGGGGTTCATCAGCCCCAGCATTTT. The whole variable domain, filled in from reference TRBV5-1 and TRBJ1-5, reads KAGVTQTPRYLIKTRGQQVTLSCSPISGHRSVSWYQQTPGQGLQFLFEYFSETQRNKGNFPGRFSGRQFSNSRSEMNVSTLELGDSALYLCASSLTGVHQPQHFGDGTRLSIL.

This chain connects TRBV5-6 to TRBJ2-2; TRBD1 is a possible D gene (6 bases). The CDR3 extends over 16 amino acids. V lost 4 bases, J lost 4 bases, and 17 bases lay in between. Germline V lookup: CDR1 SGHDT, CDR2 YYEEEE. CDR3 loop: CASSRNRARSTGELFF. CDR3 bases: TGTGCCAGCAGCCGGAACAGGGCCCGTAGCACCGGGGAGCTGTTTTTT.

The J gene is TRBJ1-2, the V gene TRBV28; 10 positions agree with TRBD1. CDR1 MDHEN and CDR2 SYDVKM come from the germline V gene. The ends lost 3 bases at V and 8 bases at J; junction bases unmatched: 3. The CDR3 loop spans 13 amino acids. Written as DNA, the CDR3 is TGTGCCAGCAGTTTGGGACAGGGGCGCGGCTACACCTTC. This translates into CASSLGQGRGYTF.

V usage is TRBV10-1 and J usage is TRBJ1-1; D gene unclear. V lost 6 bases, J lost 0 bases, and 20 bases lay in between. In germline, CDR1 is WNHNN, CDR2 SYGVQD (reference sequence). This CDR3 has 17 amino acids. Written as DNA, the CDR3 is TGCGCCAGCAGCGCCTTTACTGAGGAGGGTCTGAACACTGAAGCTTTCTTT. Amino acid sequence: CASSAFTEEGLNTEAFF.

The V gene is TRBV6-5, the J gene TRBJ1-1; unclear D gene. Per the germline V gene, CDR1 is MNHEY and CDR2 is SVGAGI. The CDR3 loop spans 13 amino acids. V was clipped by 10 bases and J by 0 bases, with 12 bases between them. DNA for the CDR3: TGTGCCACCCGAAGAGTGATGAACACTGAAGCTTTCTTT. The encoded protein is CATRRVMNTEAFF.

This chain connects TRBV5-4 to TRBJ1-1; TRBD1 is a possible D gene (5 bases). V dropped 6 bases and J dropped 8 bases, with 17 bases sitting between them. CDR3 size: 13 residues. Germline V gene lookup returns CDR1 SGHNT and CDR2 YYREEE (reference sequence). CDR3 residues: CASNLNRDSEAFF. The CDR3, as DNA: TGTGCCAGCAACCTTAATAGGGACTCCGAAGCTTTCTTT.

The chain combines TRBV12-3 or TRBV12-4 with TRBJ2-1, with D unresolved. The CDR3 spans 12 residues. V shed 4 bases and J shed 8 bases, with 9 bases lying between them. The CDR3 sequence is CASSSRSDEQFF. In nucleotides, the CDR3 is TGTGCCAGCAGTTCCCGGAGCGATGAGCAGTTCTTC.

The V and J genes are TRBV5-1 and TRBJ2-5, with 10 bases identical to TRBD2. CDR3 size: 16 residues. The V and J ends lost 1 base and 5 bases, in that order; junction bases with no gene match: 8. Germline assignment: CDR1 SGHRS and CDR2 YFSETQ. The CDR3 here is CASSLFPSGGIETQYF. The DNA of the CDR3 is TGCGCCAGCAGCTTGTTTCCTAGCGGGGGTATTGAGACCCAGTACTTC.

This clone was picked up one time. This rearrangement joins TRBV5-1 to TRBJ2-2; TRBD1 is a possible D gene (5 bases). Trimming took 5 bases from V and 2 from J, leaving 16 bases between them. This CDR3 has 16 amino acids. Germline V gene data show CDR1 as SGHRS and CDR2 as YFSETQ. The CDR3: CASRPVTVTNTGELFF. CDR3 DNA sequence: TGCGCCAGCAGACCTGTGACAGTTACTAACACCGGGGAGCTGTTTTTT.

V and J are TRBV6-1 and TRBJ1-2; 10 bases map to TRBD1. V was pared by 6 bases and J by 3 bases, with 4 bases of the junction left unmatched. Germline CDR1 reads MNHNS; CDR2 reads SASEGT. This CDR3 contains 14 residues. CDR3 sequence reads: CASRGQGVHYGYTF. Written as DNA, the CDR3 is TGTGCCAGCAGAGGACAGGGGGTTCACTATGGCTACACCTTC.

In DNA form, the CDR3 reads TGTGCCTGGAGGGTGCTGCCTCGAGACACCATATATTTT. Protein product: CAWRVLPRDTIYF. V is TRBV30 and J is TRBJ1-3; no definite D call. Per the germline V gene, CDR1 is GTSNPN and CDR2 is SVGIG (reference sequence). The CDR3 length is 13 residues. The V gene lost 3 bases and the J gene lost 8 bases, with 14 bases spanning the gap.

The chain has TRBV27 and TRBJ1-5, with TRBD1 as a possible D gene (5 bases). Germline V gives CDR1 MNHEY, CDR2 SMNVEV (reference sequence). Trimming stripped 3 bases from V and 5 bases from J, with 20 bases between. This CDR3 has 17 amino acids. DNA of the CDR3: TGTGCCAGCAGTTTGGGCTCCGGCGGAGGGGCGGATCAGCCCCAGCATTTT. It yields the protein CASSLGSGGGADQPQHF.

The rearrangement links TRBV2 to TRBJ1-1; TRBD1 matches 8 bases. The junction had 6 bases not matched to a gene; V was cut back by 5 bases and J by 1 base. Germline assignment: CDR1 SNHLY and CDR2 FYNNEI. The CDR3 has 15 amino acids. CDR3 DNA sequence: TGTGCCAGCAGTACGACAGGGGCGCCGAACACTGAAGCTTTCTTT. Its protein product is CASSTTGAPNTEAFF.

The rearrangement links TRBV18 to TRBJ2-2, with D possibly being TRBD1 (6 bases). The V gene lost 4 bases and the J gene lost 1 base, with 13 bases spanning the gap. CDR3 length equals 16 residues. Germline CDR1 and CDR2: KGHSH and LQKENI. DNA of the CDR3: TGTGCCAGCTCACTCAGTCCGGGACAGAACACCGGGGAGCTGTTTTTT. Residues: CASSLSPGQNTGELFF. Together with reference TRBV18 and TRBJ2-2, the CDR3 gives the full variable domain: NAGVMQNPRHLVRRRGQEARLRCSPMKGHSHVYWYRQLPEEGLKFMVYLQKENIIDESGMPKERFSAEFPKEGPSILRIQQVVRGDSAAYFCASSLSPGQNTGELFFGEGSRLTVL.

The rearrangement joins TRBV24-1 to TRBJ2-3; 7 bases agree with TRBD2. With V trimmed by 4 bases and J by 0 bases, 6 bases remained unmatched. The germline CDR1 and CDR2 sequences are KGHDR and SFDVKD. The CDR3 spans 16 residues. CDR3 residues: CATSDPGRESTDTQYF. The CDR3 DNA is TGTGCCACCAGTGACCCAGGGAGGGAGAGCACAGATACGCAGTATTTT.

The genes are TRBV7-2 and TRBJ2-6; possible D gene TRBD2, 7 bases. V was clipped by 4 bases and J by 0 bases, with 13 bases between them. CDR3 length: 17 amino acids. Germline CDR1 and CDR2: SGHTA and FQGNSA. In nucleotides, the CDR3 is TGTGCCAGCAGCTGGGGGGGCTACCGCTCTGGGGCCAACGTCCTGACTTTC. This encodes CASSWGGYRSGANVLTF.

The rearrangement links TRBV18 to TRBJ1-1; 7 bases line up with TRBD1. V lost 3 bases, J lost 10 bases, and 14 bases stayed unmatched. The CDR3 loop spans 15 amino acids. Germline lookup yields CDR1 KGHSH and CDR2 LQKENI. The CDR3 here is CASSPPGQRPRGAFF. For the CDR3, the DNA is TGTGCCAGCTCACCCCCGGGACAGCGCCCTCGAGGAGCTTTCTTT. Full variable domain (rest looked up from reference TRBV18 and TRBJ1-1): NAGVMQNPRHLVRRRGQEARLRCSPMKGHSHVYWYRQLPEEGLKFMVYLQKENIIDESGMPKERFSAEFPKEGPSILRIQQVVRGDSAAYFCASSPPGQRPRGAFFGQGTRLTVV.

About this clone: In the same sample, other DNA sequences code for this CDR3. The chain links TRBV12-3 or TRBV12-4 to TRBJ1-1, with 7 bases that match TRBD1. The CDR3 is 13 amino acids. The V segment lost 5 bases and the J segment 14 bases; nucleotides outside the gene matches: 14. DNA of the CDR3: TGTGCCAGCAGTCTAGACAGGGTCCGAGAGGCCTTCTTT. It translates to CASSLDRVREAFF.

The rearrangement uses TRBV27 and TRBJ1-6; D call uncertain. Trimming removed 6 bases from V and 14 bases from J, with 20 bases in between. The germline gives CDR1 MNHEY, CDR2 SMNVEV (reference sequence). The CDR3 is made up of 14 amino acids. The chain's CDR3 is CASSPRGVRGTLHF. The CDR3, as DNA: TGTGCCAGCAGCCCCCGGGGTGTACGAGGAACCCTCCACTTT.

The V and J genes are TRBV7-8 and TRBJ1-5, with a tentative D call TRBD1 (6 bases). The CDR3 extends over 16 amino acids. Per germline, CDR1 SGHVS and CDR2 FQNEAQ. Trimming took off 2 bases at V and 4 bases at J, with 15 bases between the two ends. CDR3 loop: CASSLIDGTSNQPQHF. The CDR3, as DNA: TGTGCCAGCAGCTTAATAGACGGGACATCAAATCAGCCCCAGCATTTT. Together with reference TRBV7-8 and TRBJ1-5, the CDR3 gives the full variable domain: GAGVSQSPRYKVAKRGQDVALRCDPISGHVSLFWYQQALGQGPEFLTYFQNEAQLDKSGLPSDRFFAERPEGSVSTLKIQRTQQEDSAVYLCASSLIDGTSNQPQHFGDGTRLSIL.

This rearrangement joins TRBV12-5 to TRBJ2-3; maybe TRBD1 (7 bases). The germline V and J ends were trimmed by 0 bases and 4 bases, with 26 bases remaining between them. CDR1 and CDR2 from the germline V gene are LGHNT and FRNRAP. The CDR3 sequence is 20 residues long. The CDR3 sequence: CASGLVRGRGGTGVADTQYF. Here the CDR3 DNA reads TGTGCTAGTGGTTTGGTACGAGGGCGGGGTGGAACAGGGGTGGCAGATACGCAGTATTTT. The variable domain in full, with the rest retrieved from reference TRBV12-5 and TRBJ2-3, is DARVTQTPRHKVTEMGQEVTMRCQPILGHNTVFWYRQTMMQGLELLAYFRNRAPLDDSGMPKDRFSAEMPDATLATLKIQPSEPRDSAVYFCASGLVRGRGGTGVADTQYFGPGTRLTVL.

V usage is TRBV5-1 and J usage is TRBJ2-1; TRBD2 aligns across 12 bases. Germline CDR1 and CDR2: SGHRS and YFSETQ. The CDR3 loop spans 15 amino acids. Losses at the gene ends were 6 bases for V and 8 bases for J; bases not matched to a gene: 9. The CDR3 sequence: CASTETSGGLDEQFF. CDR3 in DNA: TGCGCCAGCACCGAGACTAGCGGGGGTCTGGATGAGCAGTTCTTC.

The chain employs TRBV3-1 (or the pseudogene TRBV3-2) and TRBJ1-6; TRBD1 might be the D (6 bases). This CDR3 is built from 14 residues. V dropped 6 bases and J dropped 7 bases, with 13 bases sitting between them. Looked up from germline, CDR1 is LGHDT and CDR2 is YNNKEL (reference sequence). CDR3 nucleotides: TGTGCCAGCAGTCGGACAGTCGACAATTCACCCCTCCACTTT. It is translated as CASSRTVDNSPLHF.

This chain connects TRBV5-1 to TRBJ2-3, with 10 bases fitting TRBD1. Germline V gives CDR1 SGHRS, CDR2 YFSETQ. The CDR3 spans 16 residues. Unmatched junction bases numbered 15, after V lost 6 bases and J lost 8 bases. The DNA for the CDR3 is TGCGCCAGCAAACCGTTGAGGGACAGGGGAACCGGTACGCAGTATTTT. Translating gives CASKPLRDRGTGTQYF. Based on the CDR3 plus reference TRBV5-1 and TRBJ2-3, the full variable domain is KAGVTQTPRYLIKTRGQQVTLSCSPISGHRSVSWYQQTPGQGLQFLFEYFSETQRNKGNFPGRFSGRQFSNSRSEMNVSTLELGDSALYLCASKPLRDRGTGTQYFGPGTRLTVL.